The subject of this entry is one T cell receptor (beta chain). This table comes from immunoSEQ multiplex PCR, and its TCRdb copy is limited to in-frame clones, with some not included. The top ten clones hold roughly 1.2% of a sample with some 75,000 clones, roughly 96% of them seen once. The data stem from a study of T cell changes during pregnancy in multiple sclerosis. Germline loops: CDR1 MRHNA, CDR2 SNTAGT. This CDR3 contains 13 residues. The junction had 3 bases not matched to a gene; V was cut back by 3 bases and J by 7 bases. The sequence was obtained from a female donor with multiple sclerosis, enrolled in a pregnancy study. Sequenced material: peripheral blood, taken in the second trimester of pregnancy. The V and J genes are TRBV6-4 and TRBJ1-1, with 9 bases that match TRBD1. The CDR3 sequence is CASSEKDRGEAFF. The CDR3 nucleotides read TGTGCCAGCAGTGAGAAGGACAGGGGTGAAGCTTTCTTT.